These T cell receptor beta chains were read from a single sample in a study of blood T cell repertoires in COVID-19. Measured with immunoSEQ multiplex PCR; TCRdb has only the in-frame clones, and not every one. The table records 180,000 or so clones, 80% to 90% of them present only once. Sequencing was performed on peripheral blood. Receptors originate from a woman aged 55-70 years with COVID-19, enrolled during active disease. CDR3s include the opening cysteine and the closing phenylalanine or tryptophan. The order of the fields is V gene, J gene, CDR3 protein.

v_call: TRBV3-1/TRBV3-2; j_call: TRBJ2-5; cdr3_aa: CASSLWASGKETQYF
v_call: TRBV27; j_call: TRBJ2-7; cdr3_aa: CASSNRISHEQYF
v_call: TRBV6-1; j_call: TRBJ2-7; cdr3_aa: CASSEVAPASEQYF
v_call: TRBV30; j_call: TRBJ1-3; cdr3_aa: CAWSMTAGNTIYF
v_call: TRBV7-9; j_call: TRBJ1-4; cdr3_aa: CASSPNGTGGWSTNEKLFF
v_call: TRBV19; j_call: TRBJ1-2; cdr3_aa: CASREGAYGYTF
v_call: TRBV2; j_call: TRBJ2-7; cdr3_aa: CASRSSGRFYEQYF
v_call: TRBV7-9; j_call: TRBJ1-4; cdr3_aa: CASSPSMGGVNEKLFF
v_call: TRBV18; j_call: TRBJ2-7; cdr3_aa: CASSNTQTGGVNEQYF
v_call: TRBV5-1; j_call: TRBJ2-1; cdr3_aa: CASTEGIVEQFF
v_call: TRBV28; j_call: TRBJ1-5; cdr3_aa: CASRPGLGGLGQPQHF
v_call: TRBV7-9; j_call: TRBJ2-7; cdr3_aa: CASSLQGADEQYF
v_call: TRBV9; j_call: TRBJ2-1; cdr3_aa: CASSAGGDSYNEQFF
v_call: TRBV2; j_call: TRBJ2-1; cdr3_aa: CALTGEGMNEQFF
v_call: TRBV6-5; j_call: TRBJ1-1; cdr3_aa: CASHQGLEAFF
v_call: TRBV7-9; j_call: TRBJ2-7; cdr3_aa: CASSPRLAGGSYEQYF
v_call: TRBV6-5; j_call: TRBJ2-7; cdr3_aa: CASSYGTSIFEQYF
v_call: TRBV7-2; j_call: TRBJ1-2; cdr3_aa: CASSLGQGNYGYTF
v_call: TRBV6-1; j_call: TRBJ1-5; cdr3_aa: CASSERGSDQPQHF
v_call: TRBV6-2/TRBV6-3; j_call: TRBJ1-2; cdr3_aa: CASSYGISGNYGYTF
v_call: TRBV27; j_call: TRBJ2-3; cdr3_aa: CASSYRPGTGGYTQYF
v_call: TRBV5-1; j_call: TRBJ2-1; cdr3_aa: CASSLASGRAAGNEQFF
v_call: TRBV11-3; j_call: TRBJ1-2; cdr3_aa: CASSNSPPGTGGDGYTF
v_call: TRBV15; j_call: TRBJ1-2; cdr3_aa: CATSRGRPSGQGGGYTF
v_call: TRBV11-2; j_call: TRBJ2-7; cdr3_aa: CASSLEATSGSYEQYF
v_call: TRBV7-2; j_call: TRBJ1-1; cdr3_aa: CASSLRGNTEAFF
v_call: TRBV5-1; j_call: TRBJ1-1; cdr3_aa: CASSLARVDEAFF
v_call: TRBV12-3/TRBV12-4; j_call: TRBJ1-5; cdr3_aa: CASSLGQGMPQHF
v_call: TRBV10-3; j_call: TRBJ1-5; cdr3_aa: CAISESLGGSNQPQHF
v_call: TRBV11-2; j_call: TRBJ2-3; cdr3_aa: CASSKTGPDTQYF
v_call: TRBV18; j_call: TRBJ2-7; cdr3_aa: CASSPPLTGYAYEQYF
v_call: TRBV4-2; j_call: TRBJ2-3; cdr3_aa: CASSQDLILAVRSDTQYF
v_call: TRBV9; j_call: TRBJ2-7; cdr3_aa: CASSVGLADSYEQYF
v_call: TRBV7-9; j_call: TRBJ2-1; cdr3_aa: CASSLGREGYNEQFF
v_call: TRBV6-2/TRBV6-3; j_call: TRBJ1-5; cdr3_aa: CASSRDGPQHF
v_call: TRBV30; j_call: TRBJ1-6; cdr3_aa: CAWSVQGTHSPLHF
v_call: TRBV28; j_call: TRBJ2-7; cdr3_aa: CASTPLVQGPGEQYF
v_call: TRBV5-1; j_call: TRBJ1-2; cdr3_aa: CASSLAFAALYGYTF
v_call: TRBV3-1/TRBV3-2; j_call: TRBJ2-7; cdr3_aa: CASSHSLYEQYF
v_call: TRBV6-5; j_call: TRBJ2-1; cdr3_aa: CASSRAGAGNEQFF
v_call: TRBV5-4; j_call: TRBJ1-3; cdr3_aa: CASSSPAGVGNTIYF
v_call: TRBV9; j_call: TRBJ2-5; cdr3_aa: CASSAVGTFQETQYF
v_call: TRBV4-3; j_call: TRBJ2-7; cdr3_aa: CASSQQGNFYEQYF
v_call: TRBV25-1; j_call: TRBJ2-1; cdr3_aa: CASSATGLAGLGYNEQFF
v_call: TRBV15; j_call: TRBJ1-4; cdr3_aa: CATSRPGQGARGLFF
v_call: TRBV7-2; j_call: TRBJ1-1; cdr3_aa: CASSFPNDRGRTEAFF
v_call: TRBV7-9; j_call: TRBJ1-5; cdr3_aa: CASSLSGEAQPQHF
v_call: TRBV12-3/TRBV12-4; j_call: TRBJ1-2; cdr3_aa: CASSFATGSYTF
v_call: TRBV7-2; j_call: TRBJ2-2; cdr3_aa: CASSLIPGRTGELFF
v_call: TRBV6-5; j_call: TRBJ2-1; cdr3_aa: CASSRGQGAFEQFF
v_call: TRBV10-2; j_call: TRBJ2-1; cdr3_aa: CASTGLAGDSYNEQFF
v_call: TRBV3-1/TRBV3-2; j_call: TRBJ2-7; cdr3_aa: CASSEGLGTMYEQYF
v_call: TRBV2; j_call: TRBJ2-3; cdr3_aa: CASSDRLAGAKDTQYF